The clone carrying this T cell receptor beta chain has more than one count but fewer than ten. It was with a sample-barcoded 5' primer and a J-beta primer mix that a second PCR of roughly 7 to 12 cycles was run. At least 2.5 million CDR3-containing paired-end reads were obtained per sample. TCRdb reprocessed the 5' RACE reads with MiXCR, giving one entry per CDR3 protein. The table includes around 1,000,000 distinct CDR3 sequences, under 30% detected once. The entry originates in a study of blood T cells in healthy people across ages. The CDR3 loop spans 13 amino acids. Germline CDR1 reads MGHRA; CDR2 reads YSYEKL. V was pared by 1 base and J by 6 bases, with 10 bases between. Per-sample yields of isolated PBMCs were at least 6 million. These data were also filed under a second study, of T cells of mothers and their children.

The sequencing input was blood. This sequence originates from a girl aged 2 to 10 in good health. The J gene is TRBJ2-7, the V gene TRBV4-1, with unresolved D. The CDR3 DNA sequence: TGCGCCAGCAGCCAAGTTTCGAACCGCGAGCAGTACTTC. It translates to CASSQVSNREQYF.